This note documents a single T cell receptor beta chain sequence. This sample is drawn from a study of shared clonotypes between healthy human individuals. The assay was immunoSEQ multiplex PCR, and TCRdb's table has in-frame clones only and misses some. The data hold hundreds of thousands of clones, with roughly 96% observed a single time. CD45RO negativity and positive selection for CCR7 defined naive CD8 cells, a population that excluded terminally differentiated effector memory CD45RA+ cells. Every contributor of samples was a Caucasian grown-up residing in Nashville, Tennessee. The CDR3 totals 15 residues. Per germline, CDR1 SGHDN and CDR2 FVKESK. V was pared by 0 bases and J by 6 bases, with 8 bases of the junction left unmatched.

The V gene is TRBV14, the J gene TRBJ2-7; TRBD1 matches at 7 bases. The TCR sequence derives from a woman aged 25 to 45 in good health. What was sequenced was naive CD8+ T cells sorted from blood. The CDR3 sequence is CASSQEGTDPLEQYF. CDR3 nucleotides: TGTGCCAGCAGCCAAGAGGGGACAGACCCTCTCGAGCAGTACTTC.